These 25 T cell receptor beta chains share one sample of origin, sequenced in a study of blood T cells in healthy people across ages. A sample-barcoded 5' primer and a J-beta primer mix were used in a second PCR of about 7 to 12 cycles. TCRdb independently ran MiXCR on the 5' RACE reads; one entry per CDR3 protein. The sample contains fewer than 2,000,000 distinct CDR3 sequences, around 35% of which appear only once. The sample comprised blood. These receptors were obtained from a woman younger than 45 in good health.

The chain uses TRBV7-2 and TRBJ2-1; TRBD1 might be the D (6 bases). The CDR3 runs to 14 residues. The V gene's germline CDR1 is SGHTA and CDR2 FQGNSA. V was trimmed by 4 bases and J by 3 bases, leaving 10 bases between them. CDR3 in DNA: TGTGCCAGCAGCTCCGACAGGTACTACAATGAGCAGTTCTTC. Amino acid sequence: CASSSDRYYNEQFF.

V and J are TRBV7-9 and TRBJ2-1, with a tentative D call TRBD1 (6 bases). This CDR3 has 17 residues. V dropped 5 bases and J dropped 2 bases, with 19 bases sitting between them. Per the germline V gene, CDR1 is SEHNR and CDR2 is FQNEAQ (reference sequence). The CDR3 region is CASSRGGGESPYNEQFF. As DNA, the CDR3 is TGTGCCAGCAGCCGAGGGGGTGGAGAGTCTCCCTACAATGAGCAGTTCTTC.

This clonotype was counted only a few times. Germline and junction disagree at one end, which may indicate a read error. The chain uses TRBV4-2 and TRBJ2-2; maybe TRBD2 (5 bases). Germline CDR1 and CDR2: LGHNA and YNFKEQ. This CDR3 is built from 15 residues. The CDR3 DNA sequence: TGTGCCAGCAGCCCGCAACCCATGGGCACCGGGGAGCGGTTTTTT. Its translation: CASSPQPMGTGERFF.

The CDR3 loop reads CSAVVGRVPDTQYF. The CDR3 DNA sequence: TGCAGTGCTGTCGTGGGACGGGTCCCAGATACGCAGTATTTT. V and J are TRBV20-1 and TRBJ2-3; the D gene could be TRBD1 or TRBD2 (5 bases each). This CDR3 spans 14 amino acids. Trimming removed 5 bases from V and 4 bases from J, with 16 bases in between. CDR1 and CDR2 from the germline V gene are DFQATT and SNEGSKA (reference sequence).

This clonotype was found a few times. The rearrangement uses TRBV28 and TRBJ1-2; no definite D call. The CDR3 runs to 14 residues. CDR1 MDHEN and CDR2 SYDVKM come from the germline V gene. V was pared by 6 bases and J by 2 bases, with 13 bases between. The CDR3 region is CASSTTPANYGYTF. The CDR3 bases are TGTGCCAGCAGCACCACCCCTGCGAACTATGGCTACACCTTC.

The genes are TRBV12-3 or TRBV12-4 and TRBJ2-7; no definite D call. The germline V and J ends were trimmed by 0 bases and 4 bases, with 7 bases remaining between them. The CDR3 length is 13 residues. The CDR3 DNA reads as TGTGCCAGCAGTTTAGCGCAGGTATACGAGCAGTACTTC. As protein: CASSLAQVYEQYF.

This sequence joins TRBV6-6 and TRBJ1-1; D is unresolved. The CDR3 covers 11 residues. Germline CDR1 is MNHNY and CDR2 is SVGAGI (reference sequence). The ends were cut back, 4 bases at V and 8 bases at J, with 8 bases in the middle. The CDR3 region has the DNA TGTGCCAGCAGTTCGGTGACGGAAGCTTTCTTT. Its translation is CASSSVTEAFF.

This clonotype was detected a few times. The V and J genes are TRBV9 and TRBJ2-1; D uncertain. Trimming left V 4 bases short and J 5 bases short, with 13 bases between. This CDR3 comprises 14 residues. CDR1 and CDR2 (germline): SGDLS, YYNGEE. CDR3 region: CASSSPSADNEQFF. CDR3 nucleotides: TGTGCCAGCAGCTCACCGTCGGCGGACAATGAGCAGTTCTTC.

V usage is TRBV5-8 and J usage is TRBJ1-5; a possible D gene is TRBD1 (6 bases). The germline V gene encodes CDR1 SGHTS and CDR2 YDEGEE. This CDR3 comprises 15 residues. Trimming removed 4 bases at V and 6 bases at J, with 17 bases between. Here the CDR3 reads CASSTRGGQGQPQHF. In DNA form, the CDR3 reads TGTGCCAGCAGCACCCGTGGGGGGCAGGGTCAGCCCCAGCATTTT.

This clonotype was seen only a few times. This chain uses TRBV12-3 or TRBV12-4 with TRBJ2-2, with D possibly being TRBD1 (6 bases). This CDR3 is 15 amino acids long. V gave up 9 bases and J gave up 5 bases, with 19 bases separating them. This chain's CDR3 is CASARAGVITGELFF. The CDR3 nucleotides read TGTGCCAGTGCGAGGGCAGGGGTAATTACCGGGGAGCTGTTTTTT.

Only a few counts were recorded for this clonotype. The chain carries TRBV4-1 and TRBJ2-5, with D possibly TRBD1 on 6 matching bases. This CDR3 has 14 amino acids. Germline V gene sequence: CDR1 MGHRA, CDR2 YSYEKL. Between the trimmed V and J ends, which lost 2 bases and 5 bases, there was a span of 12 bases. The CDR3 DNA follows: TGCGCCAGCAGCCAAACAGGGTTAATGGAGACCCAGTACTTC. It encodes CASSQTGLMETQYF.

V usage is TRBV20-1 and J usage is TRBJ1-5; TRBD1 aligns across 8 bases. J lost 6 bases, V lost 0 bases, and 7 bases had no gene match. This CDR3 is 15 amino acids long. CDR1 DFQATT and CDR2 SNEGSKA come from the germline V gene (reference sequence). The CDR3 here is CSAREATGGCQPQHF. CDR3 DNA: TGCAGTGCTAGAGAGGCTACAGGGGGTTGTCAGCCCCAGCATTTT.

The table lists this clonotype with a few counts. V usage is TRBV27 and J usage is TRBJ2-5; 13 bases fit TRBD2. V shed 5 bases and J 2 bases; nucleotides not matched to a gene: 5. The CDR3 covers 16 residues. Germline lookup yields CDR1 MNHEY and CDR2 SMNVEV (reference sequence). The CDR3 loop is CASSMTSGRYQETQYF. The CDR3 region has the DNA TGTGCCAGCAGTATGACTAGCGGGAGGTATCAAGAGACCCAGTACTTC.

This clonotype has only a few counts. V gene TRBV6-4 combines with J gene TRBJ1-5; possibly TRBD1 for D (6 bases). Deletions cut 2 bases from V and 3 bases from J, with 17 bases between. Germline V gene sequence: CDR1 MRHNA, CDR2 SNTAGT. This CDR3 spans 17 amino acids. In DNA form, the CDR3 reads TGTGCCAGCAGTGACCCCACTTCGGGGGCCCACAATCAGCCCCAGCATTTT. This sequence encodes CASSDPTSGAHNQPQHF.

This clonotype came up many times. The genes are TRBV4-1 and TRBJ2-3; 8 bases match TRBD1. Germline-derived CDR1 and CDR2 are MGHRA and YSYEKL. The V and J ends lost 0 bases and 1 base, in that order; junction bases with no gene match: 3. The CDR3 runs 16 residues. The CDR3 DNA follows: TGCGCCAGCAGCCAAGATTCGACAGGGGGCACAGATACGCAGTATTTT. Protein: CASSQDSTGGTDTQYF.

The V gene is TRBV29-1, the J gene TRBJ1-3; a possible D gene is TRBD1 (5 bases). The germline V and J ends were trimmed by 2 bases and 0 bases, with 8 bases remaining between them. Germline CDR1 SQVTM, CDR2 ANQGSEA. CDR3 length equals 14 residues. Written as DNA, the CDR3 is TGCAGCGTTGAATTGACAGCCTCTGGAAACACCATATATTTT. As protein: CSVELTASGNTIYF.

The table lists this clonotype with a few counts. CDR3 protein: CASRQRDRGLRYNSGTEAFF. The CDR3 DNA follows: TGTGCCAGCCGTCAAAGGGACAGGGGGCTGAGGTACAATTCGGGCACTGAAGCTTTCTTT. The chain links TRBV12-3 or TRBV12-4 to TRBJ1-1; 12 bases map to TRBD1. Losses at the gene ends were 8 bases for V and 4 bases for J; bases not matched to a gene: 23. This CDR3 is 20 amino acids long.

This clonotype has a handful of counts. The CDR3 DNA reads as TGTGCCAGCAGCCAGGATGGACTAGGCGAGCAGTACTTC. Its protein product is CASSQDGLGEQYF. This rearrangement joins TRBV6-2 or TRBV6-3 to TRBJ2-7; 7 bases are a match to TRBD2. Germline CDR1 reads MNHEY; CDR2 reads SVGEGT. Trimming removed 6 bases from V and 6 bases from J; junction bases left unmatched: 8. The CDR3 sequence is 13 residues long.

This clonotype occurred many times. The chain joins TRBV20-1 to TRBJ1-2, with D unresolved. There are 11 residues in the CDR3. Germline lookup yields CDR1 DFQATT and CDR2 SNEGSKA (reference sequence). The CDR3 DNA reads as TGCATCGCAAGGAGAAACTATGGCTACACCTTC. Its protein is CIARRNYGYTF.

The chain has TRBV30 and TRBJ1-5, with TRBD1 as a possible D gene (6 bases). Trimming cost V 2 bases and J 5 bases, with 10 bases left between them. The CDR3 has 13 residues. CDR1 GTSNPN and CDR2 SVGIG come from the germline V gene (reference sequence). The DNA of the CDR3 is TGTGCCTGGAGTACGGGACATTATCAGCCCCAGCATTTT. Protein sequence: CAWSTGHYQPQHF.

This clonotype was seen repeatedly, ten times or more. J is TRBJ2-3 and V is TRBV10-3; D is ambiguous. Trimming took off 8 bases at V and 4 bases at J, with 7 bases between the two ends. Germline V gene data show CDR1 as ENHRY and CDR2 as SYGVKD. The length of the CDR3 is 11 residues. CDR3 region: CAIRGADTQYF. CDR3 coding DNA: TGTGCCATCCGAGGCGCAGATACGCAGTATTTT.

A note on this clonotype: The CDR3 ends on some other residue instead of the conserved phenylalanine or tryptophan, so this is likely a read error. The V gene is TRBV12-3 or TRBV12-4, the J gene TRBJ2-3; TRBD2 aligns across 8 bases. The CDR3 is 16 amino acids. V lost 3 bases and J lost 11; bases outside the gene matches: 16. CDR3 region: CASSFGAGVSTDVQYS. The CDR3 DNA sequence: TGTGCCAGCAGTTTTGGAGCGGGAGTGAGTACAGATGTGCAGTATTCT.

As concerns this clonotype: The germline gene is not matched at one end of the junction; a read error may be the cause. This chain joins TRBV28 and TRBJ2-7, with 10 bases aligning to TRBD2. Germline V gives CDR1 MDHEN, CDR2 SYDVKM. The CDR3 totals 18 residues. CDR3 sequence: CTSSPLLSGRTPSYEQYF. The CDR3 bases are TGTACCAGCAGTCCGCTTCTTAGCGGGAGGACCCCTTCCTACGAGCAGTACTTC.

This clonotype was counted only a few times. The chain uses TRBV6-6 and TRBJ2-7, with 7 bases lining up with TRBD2. Germline values: CDR1 MNHNY, CDR2 SVGAGI (reference sequence). V shed 3 bases and J 5 bases; nucleotides not matched to a gene: 10. CDR3 length: 15 amino acids. Here the CDR3 reads CASSYRTGGSNEQYF. CDR3 sequence (DNA): TGTGCCAGCAGTTATCGTACGGGGGGTAGTAACGAGCAGTACTTC.

On this clonotype itself: A clone one base away is much larger, so this may be a read error. J is TRBJ2-7 and V is TRBV7-9, with TRBD1 identical over 9 bases. V shed 5 bases and J 3 bases; nucleotides not matched to a gene: 11. Germline CDR1 is SEHNR and CDR2 is FQNEAQ (reference sequence). The CDR3 length is 16 residues. This chain's CDR3 is CASSRRSGTGIYEQYF. The CDR3 nucleotides are TGTGCCAGCAGCCGAAGATCCGGGACAGGGATCTACGAGCAGTACTTC.